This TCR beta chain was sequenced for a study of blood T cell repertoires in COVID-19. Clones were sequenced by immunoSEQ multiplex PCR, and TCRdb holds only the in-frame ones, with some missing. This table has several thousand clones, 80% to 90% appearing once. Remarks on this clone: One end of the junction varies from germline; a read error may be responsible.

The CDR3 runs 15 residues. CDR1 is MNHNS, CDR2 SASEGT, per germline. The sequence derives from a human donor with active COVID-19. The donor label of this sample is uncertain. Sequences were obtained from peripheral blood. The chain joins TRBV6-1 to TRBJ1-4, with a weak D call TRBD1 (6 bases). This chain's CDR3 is CASSEERDIVWGSSF. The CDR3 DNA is TGTGCCAGCAGTGAAGAGAGGGACATAGTATGGGGATCCTCTTTT.